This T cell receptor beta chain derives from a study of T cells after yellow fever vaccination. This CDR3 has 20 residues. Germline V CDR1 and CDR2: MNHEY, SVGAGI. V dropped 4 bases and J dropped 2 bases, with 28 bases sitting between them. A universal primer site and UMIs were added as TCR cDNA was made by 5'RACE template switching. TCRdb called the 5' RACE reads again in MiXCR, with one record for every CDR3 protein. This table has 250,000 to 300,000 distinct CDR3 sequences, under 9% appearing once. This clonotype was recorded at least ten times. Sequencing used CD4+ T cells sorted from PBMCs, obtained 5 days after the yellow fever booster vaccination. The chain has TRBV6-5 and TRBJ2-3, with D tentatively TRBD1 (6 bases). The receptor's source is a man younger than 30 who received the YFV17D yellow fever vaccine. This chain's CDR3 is CASSSPPGRGRGTATDTQYF. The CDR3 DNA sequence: TGTGCCAGCAGTTCCCCCCCGGGCAGGGGAAGGGGCACGGCCACAGATACGCAGTATTTT.